Presented here are 2 T cell receptor beta chains from one specimen sequenced in a study of T cells after yellow fever vaccination. Each CDR3 protein is one row after TCRdb ran MiXCR on the 5' RACE reads. The table shows 300,000 to 350,000 distinct CDR3 sequences, with around 8.1% occurring only once. Sequences were derived from PBMCs, sampled around 45 days after the first yellow fever vaccination. All receptors come from a man younger than 30 who received the YFV17D yellow fever vaccine.

This clonotype was recorded at least ten times. V gene TRBV27 combines with J gene TRBJ2-5; 7 bases map to TRBD1. J lost 6 bases, V lost 5 bases, and 3 bases had no gene match. CDR1 and CDR2 (germline): MNHEY, SMNVEV (reference sequence). The CDR3 contains 12 residues. CDR3 residues: CASSVTGQTQYF. Here the CDR3 DNA reads TGTGCCAGCAGTGTGACAGGGCAGACCCAGTACTTC.

The gene calls are TRBV7-2 and TRBJ2-1; 8 bases map to TRBD1. CDR3 length equals 18 residues. V trimming: 0 bases; J trimming: 0 bases; junction bases outside the gene matches: 7. Germline lookup yields CDR1 SGHTA and CDR2 FQGNSA. The CDR3 bases are TGTGCCAGCAGCTTAGCCCCCGGACAGGGAAGCTCCTACAATGAGCAGTTCTTC. It encodes CASSLAPGQGSSYNEQFF.